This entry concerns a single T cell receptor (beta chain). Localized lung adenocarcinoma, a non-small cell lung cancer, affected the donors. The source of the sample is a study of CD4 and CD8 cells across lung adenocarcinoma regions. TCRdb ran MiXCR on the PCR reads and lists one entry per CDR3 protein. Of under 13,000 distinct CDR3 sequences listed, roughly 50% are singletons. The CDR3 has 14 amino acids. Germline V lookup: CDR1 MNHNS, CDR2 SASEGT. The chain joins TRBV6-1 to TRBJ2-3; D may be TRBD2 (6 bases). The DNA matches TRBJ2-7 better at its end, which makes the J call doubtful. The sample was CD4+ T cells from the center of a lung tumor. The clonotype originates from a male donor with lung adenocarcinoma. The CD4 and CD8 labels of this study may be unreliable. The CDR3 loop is CASSRESPYYEQYF. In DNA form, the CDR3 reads TGTGCCAGCAGTCGGGAGTCCCCTTACTACGAGCAGTACTTC.